These 14 T cell receptor beta chains were all obtained from the same sample, sequenced in a study of blood T cell repertoires in COVID-19. Sequencing was performed with immunoSEQ multiplex PCR; in TCRdb, only in-frame clones are kept and a portion is missing. The sample lists about 480,000 clones; around 89% were seen once. Sequencing was carried out using peripheral blood. These receptor sequences come from a woman aged 25 to 39 with acute or convalescent COVID-19.

With respect to this clone: The sample contains more than one DNA sequence encoding this CDR3. The genes are TRBV9 and TRBJ1-6; 7 bases are a match to TRBD1. Germline V lookup: CDR1 SGDLS, CDR2 YYNGEE. V shed 0 bases and J 7 bases; nucleotides not matched to a gene: 1. The CDR3 length is 14 residues. Here the CDR3 reads CASSVGQGNSPLHF. The CDR3 nucleotides are TGTGCCAGCAGCGTAGGACAGGGAAATTCACCCCTCCACTTT.

V and J are TRBV11-1 and TRBJ2-7, with 7 bases aligning to TRBD1. V lost 5 bases, J lost 3 bases, and 4 bases stayed unmatched. The germline CDR1 and CDR2 sequences are SGHAT and FQDESV (reference sequence). CDR3 length: 13 residues. The CDR3 here is CASSRGQFYEQYF. CDR3 nucleotide sequence: TGTGCCAGCAGCCGGGGACAGTTCTACGAGCAGTACTTC. Filled out from reference TRBV11-1 and TRBJ2-7, the complete variable domain reads EAEVAQSPRYKITEKSQAVAFWCDPISGHATLYWYRQILGQGPELLVQFQDESVVDDSQLPKDRFSAERLKGVDSTLKIQPAELGDSAMYLCASSRGQFYEQYFGPGTRLTVT.

The CDR3 protein is CASSDGERIAKNIQYF. CDR3 coding DNA: TGTGCCAGCAGTGACGGAGAAAGGATAGCCAAAAACATTCAGTACTTC. The gene calls are TRBV2 and TRBJ2-4; unclear D gene. V was clipped by 3 bases and J by 0 bases, with 12 bases between them. Germline assignment: CDR1 SNHLY and CDR2 FYNNEI. The CDR3 is made up of 16 amino acids.

The chain carries TRBV27 and TRBJ2-1, with 7 bases aligning to TRBD1. J lost 7 bases, V lost 3 bases, and 3 bases had no gene match. The CDR3 is 13 amino acids. Looked up from germline, CDR1 is MNHEY and CDR2 is SMNVEV (reference sequence). CDR3 protein: CASSFGTANEQFF. The DNA for the CDR3 is TGTGCCAGCAGTTTCGGGACAGCAAATGAGCAGTTCTTC.

The rearrangement links TRBV9 to TRBJ2-7; 7 nucleotides match TRBD1. Germline V CDR1 and CDR2: SGDLS, YYNGEE. CDR3 length equals 14 residues. V dropped 4 bases and J dropped 4; count of bases not matched to a gene: 8. The CDR3 loop reads CASSPAVRGYEQYF. In nucleotides, the CDR3 is TGTGCCAGCAGCCCAGCGGTCAGGGGGTACGAGCAGTACTTC.

The chain has TRBV4-1 and TRBJ2-1, with D perhaps matching TRBD2 (5 bases). The germline CDR1 and CDR2 sequences are MGHRA and YSYEKL. The CDR3 totals 12 residues. Trimming pared 3 bases from V and 16 bases from J, leaving 16 bases between. CDR3 in amino acids: CASSQVREQKFF. Here the CDR3 DNA reads TGCGCCAGCAGCCAGGTTAGGGAGCAAAAATTCTTC.

This clone appeared a single time. The rearrangement uses TRBV4-1 and TRBJ2-3; 10 bases agree with TRBD2. J gave up 5 bases and V 1 base, and 6 bases lay outside the gene matches. The germline V gene encodes CDR1 MGHRA and CDR2 YSYEKL. The CDR3 runs to 16 residues. CDR3 sequence: CASSQGSGLARDTQYF. In DNA, the CDR3 is TGCGCCAGCAGCCAAGGGTCGGGACTAGCGAGAGATACGCAGTATTTT.

The rearrangement links TRBV7-8 to TRBJ2-1; TRBD2 is a possible D gene (5 bases). Between the trimmed V and J ends, which lost 6 bases and 4 bases, there was a span of 22 bases. CDR3 size: 17 residues. Germline V gives CDR1 SGHVS, CDR2 FQNEAQ. CDR3 nucleotides: TGTGCCAGCAGGCTAGGCGGGCAGGCGGTGGCTTACAATGAGCAGTTCTTC. Translating it yields CASRLGGQAVAYNEQFF.

V usage is TRBV11-2 and J usage is TRBJ2-2; 8 bases fit TRBD1. J lost 6 bases, V lost 7 bases, and 7 bases had no gene match. CDR3 size: 14 residues. Germline loops: CDR1 SGHAT, CDR2 FQNNGV. As DNA, the CDR3 is TGTGCCAGCACATTTGACAGGGGCGCCGGGGAGCTGTTTTTT. This sequence encodes CASTFDRGAGELFF.

The chain carries TRBV27 and TRBJ2-7, with TRBD1 identical over 7 bases. The CDR3 runs to 13 residues. With 9 bases clipped from V and 0 bases from J, the junction kept 5 bases outside the gene matches. Germline V gene data show CDR1 as MNHEY and CDR2 as SMNVEV (reference sequence). CDR3 residues: CASARTGSYEQYF. The CDR3 DNA reads as TGTGCCAGTGCCCGGACAGGCTCCTACGAGCAGTACTTC.

The chain carries TRBV29-1 and TRBJ1-1; a weak D match, TRBD1 (5 bases). The germline V and J ends were trimmed by 7 bases and 4 bases, with 16 bases remaining between them. CDR1 and CDR2 (germline): SQVTM, ANQGSEA. This CDR3 is 13 amino acids long. CDR3 sequence reads: CSANQGLGTEAFF. The CDR3 DNA is TGCAGCGCGAACCAGGGTCTTGGCACTGAAGCTTTCTTT.

The chain uses TRBV6-5 and TRBJ2-7; 10 positions match TRBD1. This CDR3 has 13 residues. Germline loops: CDR1 MNHEY, CDR2 SVGAGI. V lost 10 bases and J lost 5; bases outside the gene matches: 8. CDR3 bases: TGTGCCACCCTAGGGACAGGGGCTCACGAGCAGTACTTC. This encodes CATLGTGAHEQYF.

This chain links TRBV9 with TRBJ2-6; D is perhaps TRBD1 (6 bases). With 0 bases removed from V and 0 bases from J, the gap between germline ends came to 13 bases. Germline lookup yields CDR1 SGDLS and CDR2 YYNGEE. The length of the CDR3 is 18 residues. The CDR3 protein is CASSVAGQRLSGANVLTF. CDR3 nucleotides: TGTGCCAGCAGCGTAGCCGGACAGAGACTCTCTGGGGCCAACGTCCTGACTTTC.

The J gene is TRBJ1-2, the V gene TRBV9, with TRBD1 as a possible D gene (5 bases). Germline V lookup: CDR1 SGDLS, CDR2 YYNGEE. V shed 6 bases and J shed 4 bases, with 19 bases lying between them. The CDR3 is 15 residues long. Written as DNA, the CDR3 is TGTGCCAGCACCCCCTCGGGGGAGCCATTCTATGGCTACACCTTC. This gives the protein CASTPSGEPFYGYTF.